This passage covers 24 T cell receptor beta chains from one sample sequenced in a study of OX40 agonist ivuxolimab in advanced cancers. The data were produced by immunoSEQ multiplex PCR, yet TCRdb's version contains in-frame clones alone and is incomplete. The profile shows roughly 90,000 clones, more than 75% of them singletons. The sequences come from CD4+ or CD8+ T cells sorted from blood, collected in a trial of the OX40 agonist ivuxolimab. These receptors all come from an adult with an advanced solid tumor such as melanoma, head and neck, liver or kidney cancer.

The CDR3 loop reads CASSFPGSSYNEQFF. For the CDR3, the DNA is TGTGCCAGCAGTTTCCCAGGGAGCTCCTACAATGAGCAGTTCTTC. The chain combines TRBV27 with TRBJ2-1; D is tentatively TRBD1 or TRBD2 (5 bases each). Trimming stripped 3 bases from V and 0 bases from J, with 9 bases between. The germline CDR1 and CDR2 sequences are MNHEY and SMNVEV (reference sequence). The CDR3 spans 15 residues.

Here the CDR3 reads CASSTGTVTDTQYF. CDR3 DNA sequence: TGTGCCAGCAGTACCGGGACCGTCACAGATACGCAGTATTTT. The chain employs TRBV7-8 and TRBJ2-3; perhaps D is TRBD1 or TRBD2 (5 bases each). Deletions cut 6 bases from V and 2 bases from J, with 12 bases between. The CDR3 totals 14 residues. Germline V CDR1 and CDR2: SGHVS, FQNEAQ.

The CDR3 loop is CASSQSSSLSGERETQYF. The CDR3 DNA reads TGCGCCAGCAGTCAATCTTCGTCCCTTTCGGGAGAGCGAGAGACCCAGTACTTC. The chain couples TRBV23-1 to TRBJ2-5, with D perhaps matching TRBD2 (6 bases). TRBV23-1 is assigned to the ORF class and has an uncertain function. The CDR3 covers 18 residues. V was cut by 0 bases and J by 4 bases, with 21 bases left in between.

J is TRBJ2-3 and V is TRBV11-2; 9 bases agree with TRBD1. V gave up 5 bases and J gave up 0 bases; unmatched junction bases: 12. The CDR3 is 18 amino acids. CDR1 and CDR2 (germline): SGHAT, FQNNGV. Here the CDR3 DNA reads TGTGCCAGCAGCCAACGAGGACAGGGGTCTTCTAGCACAGATACGCAGTATTTT. Protein: CASSQRGQGSSSTDTQYF. Complete variable domain (other parts from reference TRBV11-2 and TRBJ2-3): EAGVAQSPRYKIIEKRQSVAFWCNPISGHATLYWYQQILGQGPKLLIQFQNNGVVDDSQLPKDRFSAERLKGVDSTLKIQPAKLEDSAVYLCASSQRGQGSSSTDTQYFGPGTRLTVL.

The rearrangement uses TRBV28 and TRBJ1-4; D not certain. There are 12 residues in the CDR3. Germline lookup yields CDR1 MDHEN and CDR2 SYDVKM. Trimming took 4 bases from V and 7 from J, leaving 7 bases between them. The CDR3 protein is CASSSPGEKLFF. As DNA, the CDR3 is TGTGCCAGCAGTTCCCCAGGTGAAAAACTGTTTTTT.

The rearrangement joins TRBV25-1 to TRBJ1-1; weak D call: TRBD1 (6 bases). The V and J ends lost 6 bases and 4 bases respectively, with 12 bases between them. The CDR3 has 13 residues. Germline values: CDR1 MGHDK, CDR2 SYGVNS. The CDR3 DNA follows: TGTGCCAGCAGGTGGGGGCCCAGCACTGAAGCTTTCTTT. It translates to CASRWGPSTEAFF. The full variable domain, in which reference TRBV25-1 and TRBJ1-1 provide the parts outside the CDR3, is EADIYQTPRYLVIGTGKKITLECSQTMGHDKMYWYQQDPGMELHLIHYSYGVNSTEKGDLSSESTVSRIRTEHFPLTLESARPSHTSQYLCASRWGPSTEAFFGQGTRLTVV.

This clone was picked up a small number of times. The chain links TRBV7-8 to TRBJ2-1; tentatively, D is TRBD2 (7 bases). Trimming stripped 0 bases from V and 9 bases from J, with 9 bases between. Germline V gives CDR1 SGHVS, CDR2 FQNEAQ. The CDR3 loop spans 13 amino acids. The CDR3 is CASSLAGGGEQFF. CDR3 sequence (DNA): TGTGCCAGCAGCTTAGCGGGAGGGGGTGAGCAGTTCTTC.

The chain combines TRBV4-2 with TRBJ2-7; tentatively, D is TRBD1 (6 bases). V lost 0 bases, J lost 4 bases, and 13 bases lay in between. CDR1 and CDR2 (germline): LGHNA, YNFKEQ. There are 15 residues in the CDR3. The CDR3 protein is CASSQDRGRHYEQYF. The CDR3 nucleotides are TGTGCCAGCAGCCAAGACAGGGGCAGACATTACGAGCAGTACTTC.

The chain carries TRBV4-3 and TRBJ2-5, with D uncertain. The CDR3 runs to 13 residues. Trimming left V 5 bases short and J 2 bases short, with 9 bases between. Per germline, CDR1 LGHNA and CDR2 YSLEER. DNA of the CDR3: TGCGCCAGCAGCGCGCTGATACAAGAGACCCAGTACTTC. Translation: CASSALIQETQYF.

The chain recombines TRBV20-1 with TRBJ2-2, with D possibly being TRBD2 (5 bases). The germline CDR1 and CDR2 sequences are DFQATT and SNEGSKA (reference sequence). The CDR3 loop spans 11 amino acids. In DNA form, the CDR3 reads TGCAGCGCAACCGAGGGTCGGGAGCTGTTTTTT. It encodes CSATEGRELFF.

V gene TRBV11-3 combines with J gene TRBJ2-2; TRBD2 agrees at 11 bases. This CDR3 contains 15 residues. The trim removed 2 bases at V and 4 bases at J, leaving 0 bases unmatched. Germline V gene sequence: CDR1 SGHNT, CDR2 YENEEA. The CDR3 coding sequence is TGTGCCAGCAGCTTAACTAGCGGGAGCACCGGGGAGCTGTTTTTT. This sequence encodes CASSLTSGSTGELFF.

V is TRBV29-1 and J is TRBJ2-7, with D tentatively TRBD1 or TRBD2 (5 bases each). Trimming left V 5 bases short and J 5 bases short, with 13 bases between. CDR1 SQVTM and CDR2 ANQGSEA come from the germline V gene. This CDR3 has 12 amino acids. The CDR3: CSVRPGTDEQYF. CDR3 DNA: TGCAGCGTTCGTCCGGGGACGGACGAGCAGTACTTC.

The V call is TRBV4-3, the J call TRBJ2-7; 7 bases map to TRBD2. This CDR3 is 13 amino acids long. Germline CDR1 is LGHNA and CDR2 is YSLEER. The J segment lost 5 bases and the V segment lost 3 bases, leaving 4 bases of the junction unmatched. CDR3 DNA sequence: TGCGCCAGCAGCCAGCGGGCGGGGGACGAGCAGTACTTC. It codes for CASSQRAGDEQYF.

J is TRBJ2-7 and V is TRBV7-2; TRBD2 matches 11 bases. Germline lookup yields CDR1 SGHTA and CDR2 FQGNSA. V trimming: 3 bases; J trimming: 7 bases; junction bases outside the gene matches: 5. The CDR3 runs to 14 residues. CDR3 amino acids: CASSLSSGGREQYF. The CDR3 region has the DNA TGTGCCAGCAGCTTGTCTAGCGGGGGGCGGGAGCAGTACTTC.

This clone came up once. CDR3 protein: CASSTGGGLETQYF. DNA of the CDR3: TGTGCCAGCAGCACAGGGGGAGGACTAGAGACCCAGTACTTC. This rearrangement joins TRBV11-3 to TRBJ2-5; TRBD1 aligns across 8 bases. The CDR3 has 14 amino acids. V shed 5 bases and J 4 bases; nucleotides not matched to a gene: 6. Germline-derived CDR1 and CDR2 are SGHNT and YENEEA. Using reference TRBV11-3 and TRBJ2-5 for the parts outside the CDR3, the full variable domain is EAGVVQSPRYKIIEKKQPVAFWCNPISGHNTLYWYLQNLGQGPELLIRYENEEAVDDSQLPKDRFSAERLKGVDSTLKIQPAELGDSAVYLCASSTGGGLETQYFGPGTRLLVL.

The chain combines TRBV14 with TRBJ2-2; 13 bases map to TRBD2. The CDR3 length is 21 residues. The germline gives CDR1 SGHDN, CDR2 FVKESK. V was pared by 1 base and J by 5 bases, with 16 bases of the junction left unmatched. In DNA form, the CDR3 reads TGTGCCAGCAGCCAAGCTACGGGACTAGCGGGAAAAAGGCAGGTGACCGGGGAGCTGTTTTTT. Translating it yields CASSQATGLAGKRQVTGELFF.

The rearrangement uses TRBV28 and TRBJ2-7, with D maybe TRBD1 (6 bases). V was cut by 7 bases and J by 4 bases, with 17 bases left in between. The length of the CDR3 is 14 residues. Germline V gene sequence: CDR1 MDHEN, CDR2 SYDVKM. CDR3 sequence (DNA): TGTGCCAGCAAACAGGGTTCAGCGCGGTACGAGCAGTACTTC. This sequence encodes CASKQGSARYEQYF.

The chain uses TRBV25-1 and TRBJ1-4; no reliable D call. Per germline, CDR1 MGHDK and CDR2 SYGVNS. This CDR3 has 14 residues. Deletions cut 5 bases from V and 4 bases from J, with 11 bases between. CDR3 nucleotide sequence: TGTGCCAGCAGTCGATCAGGTTTTAATGAAAAACTGTTTTTT. It encodes CASSRSGFNEKLFF.

The chain carries TRBV28 and TRBJ1-5; 8 bases match TRBD1. Germline assignment: CDR1 MDHEN and CDR2 SYDVKM. The CDR3 extends over 12 amino acids. Trimming cost V 6 bases and J 6 bases; bases outside gene matches: 1. The CDR3 protein is CASRTGVQPQHF. CDR3 DNA: TGTGCCAGCAGGACAGGGGTTCAGCCCCAGCATTTT.

The count of this clone is one. The gene calls are TRBV6-5 and TRBJ2-1; D is perhaps TRBD1 or TRBD2 (6 bases each). V was shortened by 8 bases and J by 3 bases, with 14 bases between the two germline ends. CDR1 MNHEY and CDR2 SVGAGI come from the germline V gene. This CDR3 has 14 residues. The CDR3 DNA reads as TGTGCCAGCCCTAACGGGGGCTTCTACAATGAGCAGTTCTTC. It is translated as CASPNGGFYNEQFF.

This chain uses TRBV4-1 with TRBJ2-3; 7 positions agree with TRBD2. The CDR3 covers 15 residues. CDR1 is MGHRA, CDR2 YSYEKL, per germline. With 1 base clipped from V and 3 bases from J, the junction kept 4 bases outside the gene matches. This chain's CDR3 is CASSQGYSGTDTQYF. The CDR3 coding sequence is TGCGCCAGCAGCCAAGGTTATAGCGGGACAGATACGCAGTATTTT.

The chain links TRBV5-3 to TRBJ2-1; 14 nucleotides align to TRBD2. TRBV5-3 is labeled an ORF, and its function is uncertain. The CDR3 covers 16 residues. J gave up 7 bases and V 3 bases, and 6 bases lay outside the gene matches. CDR3 nucleotide sequence: TGTGCCAGAAGCTGGGGACTAGCGGGAGATTTTAATGAGCAGTTCTTC. Its translation: CARSWGLAGDFNEQFF.

The table lists this clone with a count of one. The chain links TRBV28 to TRBJ1-5, with D uncertain. CDR3 size: 15 residues. Per germline, CDR1 MDHEN and CDR2 SYDVKM. Trimming stripped 6 bases from V and 7 bases from J, with 19 bases between. CDR3 coding DNA: TGTGCCAGCAGGGTCTGGTTGACCGCGGGGCAGCCCCAGCATTTT. Translated, it gives CASRVWLTAGQPQHF. Based on the CDR3 plus reference TRBV28 and TRBJ1-5, the full variable domain is DVKVTQSSRYLVKRTGEKVFLECVQDMDHENMFWYRQDPGLGLRLIYFSYDVKMKEKGDIPEGYSVSREKKERFSLILESASTNQTSMYLCASRVWLTAGQPQHFGDGTRLSIL.

In regard to this clone: At one end, the junction sequence differs from germline, possibly due to a read error. This chain links TRBV7-2 with TRBJ2-7; 9 nucleotides line up with TRBD2. Germline V lookup: CDR1 SGHTA, CDR2 FQGNSA. The CDR3 has 15 amino acids. The chain's CDR3 is CASSLAGTSSHEQYF. DNA of the CDR3: TGTGCCAGCAGCTTAGCGGGGACTAGCTCCCACGAGCAGTACTTC.